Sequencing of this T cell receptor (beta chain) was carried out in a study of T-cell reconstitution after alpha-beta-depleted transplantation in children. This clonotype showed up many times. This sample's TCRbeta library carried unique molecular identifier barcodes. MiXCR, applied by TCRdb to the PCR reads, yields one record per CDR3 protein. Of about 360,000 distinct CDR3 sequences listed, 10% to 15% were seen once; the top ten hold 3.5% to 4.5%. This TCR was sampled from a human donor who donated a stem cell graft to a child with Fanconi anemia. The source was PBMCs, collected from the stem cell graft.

This CDR3 is CASSPDILRTGELFF. Written as DNA, the CDR3 is TGTGCCAGCAGTCCAGACATCCTCCGAACCGGGGAGCTGTTTTTT. The genes are TRBV7-2 and TRBJ2-2; no definite D call. The V end was cut by 6 bases, the J end by 5 bases, with 16 bases between. CDR1 SGHTA and CDR2 FQGNSA come from the germline V gene. The CDR3 sequence is 15 residues long.